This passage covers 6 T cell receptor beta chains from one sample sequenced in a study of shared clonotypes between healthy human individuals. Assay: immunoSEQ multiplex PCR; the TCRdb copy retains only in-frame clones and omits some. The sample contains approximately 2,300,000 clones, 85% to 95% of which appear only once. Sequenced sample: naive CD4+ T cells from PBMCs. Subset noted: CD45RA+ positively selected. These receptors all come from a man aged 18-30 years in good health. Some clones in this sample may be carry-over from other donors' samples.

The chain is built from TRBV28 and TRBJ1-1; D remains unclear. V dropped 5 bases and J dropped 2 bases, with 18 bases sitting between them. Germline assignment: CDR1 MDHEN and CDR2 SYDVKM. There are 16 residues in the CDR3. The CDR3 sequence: CASSPPAAALNTEAFF. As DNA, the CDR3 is TGTGCCAGCAGTCCCCCGGCGGCAGCCCTAAACACTGAAGCTTTCTTT.

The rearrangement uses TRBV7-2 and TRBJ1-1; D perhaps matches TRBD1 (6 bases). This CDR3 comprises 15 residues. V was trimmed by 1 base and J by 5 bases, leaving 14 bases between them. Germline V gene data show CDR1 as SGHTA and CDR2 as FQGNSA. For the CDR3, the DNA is TGTGCCAGCAGCTTAGAGGGGGGTGGCGTGACTGAAGCTTTCTTT. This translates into CASSLEGGGVTEAFF.

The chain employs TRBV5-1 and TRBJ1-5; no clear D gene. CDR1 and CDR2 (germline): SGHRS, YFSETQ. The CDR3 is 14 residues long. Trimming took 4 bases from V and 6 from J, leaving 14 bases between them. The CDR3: CASSLGGLGQPQHF. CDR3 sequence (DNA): TGCGCCAGCAGCCTTGGAGGCCTAGGTCAGCCCCAGCATTTT.

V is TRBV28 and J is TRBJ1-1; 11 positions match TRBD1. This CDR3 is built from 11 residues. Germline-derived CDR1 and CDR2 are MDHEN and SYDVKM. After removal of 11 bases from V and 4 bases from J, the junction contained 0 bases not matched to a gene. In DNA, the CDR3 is TGTGCCGGGACAGGGGGCACTGAAGCTTTCTTT. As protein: CAGTGGTEAFF.

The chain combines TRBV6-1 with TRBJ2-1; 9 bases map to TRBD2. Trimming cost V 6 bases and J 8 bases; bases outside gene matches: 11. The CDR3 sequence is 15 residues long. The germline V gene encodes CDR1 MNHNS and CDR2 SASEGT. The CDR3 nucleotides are TGTGCCAGCAGCGTTAGCGGGAGTCACCGCTATGAGCAGTTCTTC. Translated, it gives CASSVSGSHRYEQFF.

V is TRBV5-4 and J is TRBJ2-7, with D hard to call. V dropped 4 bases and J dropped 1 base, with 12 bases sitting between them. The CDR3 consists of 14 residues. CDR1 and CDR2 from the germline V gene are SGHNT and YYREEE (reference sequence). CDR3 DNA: TGTGCCAGCAGCCCGGAACGGCCTTCCTACGAGCAGTACTTC. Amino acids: CASSPERPSYEQYF.